This T cell receptor (beta chain) was profiled in a study of CD8+CD57+ T cells in acquired aplastic anemia. In the study overall: Sorted CD4+ and CD8+ cell DNA averaged roughly 3.2 ug. General observations from the study: Some 27 CD8+ CDR3 sequences were shared between patients and controls. A significant difference in CD8+ Simpson's diversity between patients and controls was not found.

Researchers used genomic DNA as the template to profile TCR beta VDJ and CDR3. Using its own MiXCR run on the reads, TCRdb lists one record per CDR3 protein. The sample contains 250,000 to 350,000 distinct CDR3 sequences, around 60% of which appear only once. Comment on this clonotype: Its specificity is unknown.

V was clipped by 4 bases and J by 0 bases, with 14 bases between them. Germline-derived CDR1 and CDR2 are SGHRS and YFSETQ. The CDR3 has 15 residues. The chain carries TRBV5-1 and TRBJ2-7, with TRBD1 as a possible D gene (5 bases). The sequencing input was sorted CD4+, CD8+, or CD8+CD57+ T cells (not recorded which) from PBMCs. The clonotype originates from a human donor with severe aplastic anemia or a healthy control (not recorded which). DNA of the CDR3: TGCGCCAGCAGCCCGACAGCCACCCACTCCTACGAGCAGTACTTC. Its protein product is CASSPTATHSYEQYF.